This TCR beta chain comes out of a study of a mutant IDH1 vaccine in newly diagnosed glioma. Study details: The earlier regimen, radiotherapy, temozolomide, or both, was most often both.

Germline-derived CDR1 and CDR2 are LGHNA and YSLEER. Trimming cost V 2 bases and J 8 bases; bases outside gene matches: 3. The CDR3 has 13 residues. The protocol was immunoSEQ multiplex PCR, while the TCRdb copy is restricted to in-frame clones and leaves out a portion. The data show tens of thousands of clones, approximately 79% seen once. This clone showed up just once. Its cognate antigen is unknown. The sample's time point: week 5, during vaccination. It was 300 ug of mutant IDH1 20-mer peptide that made up each vaccine dose, given with topical imiquimod. The sequences come from PBMCs, collected from a glioma patient whose treatment included an IDH1 peptide vaccine. This sequence was found in a young woman with glioma. Some clones in this sample may be carry-over from other donors' samples. This chain joins TRBV4-3 and TRBJ1-1; 9 bases are shared with TRBD1. CDR3 amino acids: CASSQITGGEAFF. The CDR3 DNA follows: TGCGCCAGCAGCCAAATAACAGGGGGCGAAGCTTTCTTT.